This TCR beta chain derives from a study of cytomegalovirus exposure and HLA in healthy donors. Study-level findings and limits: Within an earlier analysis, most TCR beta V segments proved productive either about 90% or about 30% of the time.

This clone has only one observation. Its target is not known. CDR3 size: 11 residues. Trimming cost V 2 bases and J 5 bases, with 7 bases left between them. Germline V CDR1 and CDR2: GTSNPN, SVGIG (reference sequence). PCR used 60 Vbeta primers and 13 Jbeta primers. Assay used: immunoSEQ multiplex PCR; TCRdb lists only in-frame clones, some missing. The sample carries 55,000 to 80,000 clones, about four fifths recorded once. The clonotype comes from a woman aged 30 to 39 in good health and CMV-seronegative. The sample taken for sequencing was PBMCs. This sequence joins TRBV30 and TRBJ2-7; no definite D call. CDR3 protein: CAWSTLHEQYF. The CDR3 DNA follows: TGTGCCTGGAGTACACTACACGAGCAGTACTTC.